Following are 20 T cell receptor beta chains from one sample sequenced in a study of OX40 agonist ivuxolimab in advanced cancers. The protocol was immunoSEQ multiplex PCR, while the TCRdb copy is restricted to in-frame clones and leaves out a portion. The table has over 80,000 clones, about 86% seen once. Here the sequenced sample was CD4+ or CD8+ T cells sorted from blood, taken in a trial of the OX40 agonist ivuxolimab. The receptors stem from an adult with an advanced solid tumor such as melanoma, head and neck, liver or kidney cancer.

In nucleotides, the CDR3 is TGCGCCAGCAGCTTGGCTCCGACAGGATTGAACACTGAAGCTTTCTTT. Translation gives CASSLAPTGLNTEAFF. The V and J genes are TRBV5-1 and TRBJ1-1; possibly TRBD1 for D (6 bases). Germline V gene lookup returns CDR1 SGHRS and CDR2 YFSETQ. V lost 0 bases and J 0 bases, leaving 12 bases between the germline ends. This CDR3 is built from 16 residues.

The chain couples TRBV5-6 to TRBJ2-2; no definite D call. Trimming removed 4 bases from V and 6 bases from J, with 4 bases in between. Per germline, CDR1 SGHDT and CDR2 YYEEEE. The CDR3 runs 11 residues. In nucleotides, the CDR3 is TGTGCCAGCAGCAAGGCCGGGGAGCTGTTTTTT. This sequence encodes CASSKAGELFF.

The count of this clone is one. This rearrangement joins TRBV7-9 to TRBJ2-1, with D perhaps TRBD2 (6 bases). The CDR3 consists of 13 residues. Per germline, CDR1 SEHNR and CDR2 FQNEAQ (reference sequence). V was pared by 4 bases and J by 6 bases, with 10 bases between. This CDR3 reads CASSSTSFNEQFF. CDR3 sequence (DNA): TGTGCCAGCAGCTCGACTAGTTTCAATGAGCAGTTCTTC.

About this clone itself: This sample also contains other DNA sequences that code for the same CDR3. The chain couples TRBV6-6 to TRBJ2-7; D is possibly TRBD2 (5 bases). V was pared by 2 bases and J by 1 base, with 9 bases between. CDR3 length: 14 amino acids. Per germline, CDR1 MNHNY and CDR2 SVGAGI (reference sequence). This CDR3 is CASSYEGQSYEQYF. In nucleotides, the CDR3 is TGTGCCAGCAGTTACGAGGGCCAGTCCTACGAGCAGTACTTC.

The chain links TRBV5-6 to TRBJ2-7, with D unresolved. The CDR3 has 12 amino acids. Germline values: CDR1 SGHDT, CDR2 YYEEEE. With 3 bases removed from V and 3 bases from J, the gap between germline ends came to 7 bases. CDR3 coding DNA: TGTGCCAGCAGCTCCATCGACTACGAGCAGTACTTC. As protein: CASSSIDYEQYF.

This clone has only one observation. The chain combines TRBV6-6 with TRBJ1-5; D may be TRBD1 (5 bases). The CDR3 consists of 12 residues. Per germline, CDR1 MNHNY and CDR2 SVGAGI (reference sequence). Between the trimmed V and J ends, which lost 7 bases and 7 bases, there was a span of 11 bases. The CDR3: CASTHQGQPQHF. DNA for the CDR3: TGTGCCAGCACCCACCAGGGCCAGCCCCAGCATTTT.

V and J are TRBV7-2 and TRBJ2-5; D gene uncertain. CDR3 length equals 13 residues. The V end was cut by 1 base, the J end by 5 bases, with 8 bases between. The germline V gene encodes CDR1 SGHTA and CDR2 FQGNSA. CDR3 DNA: TGTGCCAGCAGCTTAGGGCGGAAGGAGACCCAGTACTTC. This translates into CASSLGRKETQYF. Supplemented by reference TRBV7-2 and TRBJ2-5, the full variable domain reads GAGVSQSPSNKVTEKGKDVELRCDPISGHTALYWYRQSLGQGLEFLIYFQGNSAPDKSGLPSDRFSAERTGGSVSTLTIQRTQQEDSAVYLCASSLGRKETQYFGPGTRLLVL.

This clone was found a few times. This sequence joins TRBV11-3 and TRBJ1-4; D remains ambiguous. CDR1 is SGHNT and CDR2 is YENEEA in the germline V gene. The CDR3 runs to 14 residues. The germline V and J ends were trimmed by 5 bases and 8 bases, with 15 bases remaining between them. CDR3 DNA sequence: TGTGCCAGCAGCCGAGGACCCGGGGAGGAAAAACTGTTTTTT. It translates to CASSRGPGEEKLFF.

The gene calls are TRBV6-1 and TRBJ2-7, with TRBD2 identical over 9 bases. After removal of 4 bases from V and 0 bases from J, the junction contained 4 bases not matched to a gene. Germline V gives CDR1 MNHNS, CDR2 SASEGT. There are 15 residues in the CDR3. The CDR3 DNA sequence: TGTGCCAGCAGTGGTCTAGCGGGGTACTCCTACGAGCAGTACTTC. Residues: CASSGLAGYSYEQYF.

This chain links TRBV18 with TRBJ1-4; 10 bases align to TRBD1. Germline-derived CDR1 and CDR2 are KGHSH and LQKENI. J lost 8 bases, V lost 3 bases, and 6 bases had no gene match. The CDR3 spans 15 residues. CDR3 loop: CASSPPGTGEEKLFF. The CDR3 DNA reads TGTGCCAGCTCACCCCCCGGGACAGGGGAAGAAAAACTGTTTTTT. Full variable domain (outside the CDR3, taken from reference TRBV18 and TRBJ1-4): NAGVMQNPRHLVRRRGQEARLRCSPMKGHSHVYWYRQLPEEGLKFMVYLQKENIIDESGMPKERFSAEFPKEGPSILRIQQVVRGDSAAYFCASSPPGTGEEKLFFGSGTQLSVL.

The chain employs TRBV18 and TRBJ2-7; no definite D call. The germline gives CDR1 KGHSH, CDR2 LQKENI. This CDR3 is 11 amino acids long. V was pared by 7 bases and J by 6 bases, with 10 bases between. For the CDR3, the DNA is TGTGCCAGCTTGGGCTTGGGCGAGCAGTACTTC. Translating gives CASLGLGEQYF. Full variable domain (outside the CDR3, taken from reference TRBV18 and TRBJ2-7): NAGVMQNPRHLVRRRGQEARLRCSPMKGHSHVYWYRQLPEEGLKFMVYLQKENIIDESGMPKERFSAEFPKEGPSILRIQQVVRGDSAAYFCASLGLGEQYFGPGTRLTVT.

This clone was recorded only once. CDR3 DNA: TGTGCCAGCAGTTACGGTATCGGTAGGGGCGTAGGCTACACCTTC. Its translation is CASSYGIGRGVGYTF. The chain combines TRBV6-5 with TRBJ1-2; perhaps TRBD1 as D (5 bases). This CDR3 comprises 15 residues. Per germline, CDR1 MNHEY and CDR2 SVGAGI. Trimming left V 2 bases short and J 8 bases short, with 18 bases between.

The chain has TRBV5-1 and TRBJ1-1; unclear D gene. The V gene's germline CDR1 is SGHRS and CDR2 YFSETQ. The CDR3 totals 14 residues. V was cut by 0 bases and J by 0 bases, with 6 bases left in between. The CDR3, as DNA: TGCGCCAGCAGCTTGGCCATTGTGAACACTGAAGCTTTCTTT. The encoded protein is CASSLAIVNTEAFF.

The V gene is TRBV10-3, the J gene TRBJ2-1; 7 positions match TRBD1. Germline V gene data show CDR1 as ENHRY and CDR2 as SYGVKD. Trimming at V came to 3 bases and at J to 0 bases, leaving 8 bases not matched to a gene. The CDR3 totals 17 residues. The CDR3 bases are TGTGCCATCAGTGAAAGGACAGGATCGAGCTCCTACAATGAGCAGTTCTTC. This codes for CAISERTGSSSYNEQFF.

The J gene is TRBJ1-3, the V gene TRBV6-1; D not resolved. The CDR3 is 17 amino acids. CDR1 MNHNS and CDR2 SASEGT come from the germline V gene. V was pared by 0 bases and J by 0 bases, with 12 bases between. CDR3 DNA: TGTGCCAGCAGTGAAGCGCACGGCGGCGGCTCTGGAAACACCATATATTTT. Translation: CASSEAHGGGSGNTIYF.

The chain links TRBV6-5 to TRBJ1-2, with TRBD1 matching 7 bases. V lost 7 bases to trimming and J lost 6 bases; unmatched junction nucleotides: 14. This CDR3 has 15 residues. Germline V gene sequence: CDR1 MNHEY, CDR2 SVGAGI. DNA of the CDR3: TGTGCCAGCACCCTTAGACAGGGACGCTTGGATGGCTACACCTTC. This gives the protein CASTLRQGRLDGYTF.

This sequence joins TRBV11-1 and TRBJ2-1; maybe TRBD2 (5 bases). CDR1 is SGHAT and CDR2 is FQDESV in the germline V gene (reference sequence). Trimming removed 5 bases from V and 8 bases from J, with 13 bases in between. The CDR3 is 13 residues long. The CDR3 here is CASSVPERDEQFF. The CDR3 DNA reads as TGTGCCAGCAGCGTACCAGAGAGGGATGAGCAGTTCTTC.

The chain is built from TRBV6-5 and TRBJ2-1, with 10 bases that match TRBD2. Germline CDR1 reads MNHEY; CDR2 reads SVGAGI. The CDR3 has 14 residues. V shed 3 bases, J shed 7 bases, and the junction held 3 bases outside the gene matches. CDR3 DNA sequence: TGTGCCAGCAGTTATGAGCGGGAGGGGAATGAGCAGTTCTTC. Amino acids: CASSYEREGNEQFF.

J is TRBJ2-1 and V is TRBV20-1, with D uncertain. The length of the CDR3 is 11 residues. V shed 2 bases and J shed 4 bases, with 3 bases lying between them. In germline, CDR1 is DFQATT, CDR2 SNEGSKA (reference sequence). CDR3 sequence: CSARLYNEQFF. In DNA form, the CDR3 reads TGCAGTGCTAGACTATACAATGAGCAGTTCTTC.

The rearrangement links TRBV7-9 to TRBJ1-2; D might be TRBD1 (5 bases). V was shortened by 2 bases and J by 6 bases, with 13 bases between the two germline ends. The CDR3 consists of 14 residues. CDR1 is SEHNR, CDR2 FQNEAQ, per germline (reference sequence). CDR3 protein: CASSLQTDSDGYTF. CDR3 bases: TGTGCCAGCAGCTTACAGACAGACTCCGATGGCTACACCTTC. The variable domain in full, completed from reference TRBV7-9 and TRBJ1-2, reads DTGVSQNPRHKITKRGQNVTFRCDPISEHNRLYWYRQTLGQGPEFLTYFQNEAQLEKSRLLSDRFSAERPKGSFSTLEIQRTEQGDSAMYLCASSLQTDSDGYTFGSGTRLTVV.